This TCR beta chain emerged from a study of cytomegalovirus exposure and HLA in healthy donors. This CDR3 has 15 residues. CDR1 and CDR2 (germline): MNHEY, SMNVEV (reference sequence). 60 Vbeta and 13 Jbeta primers were used in PCR. Clones were read by immunoSEQ multiplex PCR, and TCRdb kept only the in-frame ones, dropping some. The sample carries fewer than 250,000 clones, under 85% recorded once. While unrecorded immune exposures were likely, the donors were nominally healthy when sampled. In the case of this clone: At one of its ends the junction is not consistent with the germline gene, which may arise from a read error.

The clonotype comes from a woman in her forties or fifties in good health and CMV-seropositive. Sequencing was performed on PBMCs. The chain uses TRBV27 and TRBJ1-5; 12 bases agree with TRBD1. CDR3 protein: CASSSGTGGNQPQHF. The CDR3 coding sequence is TGTGCCAGCAGTTCCGGGACAGGGGGCAACCAGCCCCAGCATTTT.